Each of the 12 T cell receptor beta chains below was sequenced from the same sample in a study of beta chain features in type 1 diabetes. Expressed TCRB transcripts were sequenced because the isolated RNA had all been reverse transcribed beforehand. Sequencing was performed with immunoSEQ multiplex PCR; in TCRdb, only in-frame clones are kept and a portion is missing. In the table there are hundreds of thousands of clones, roughly 15% of which are singletons. The sequenced sample was naive CD4+ T cells from blood. Receptors were obtained from a man aged 18 to 35 in good health.

This chain connects TRBV10-3 to TRBJ1-1; D gene uncertain. V was cut by 10 bases and J by 0 bases, with 21 bases left in between. This CDR3 has 16 amino acids. The germline V gene has CDR1 ENHRY and CDR2 SYGVKD. CDR3 region: CATLAPGPLMNTEAFF. CDR3 in DNA: TGTGCCACCTTAGCCCCAGGCCCCCTAATGAACACTGAAGCTTTCTTT.

The chain links TRBV28 to TRBJ2-7; 8 bases are shared with TRBD2. The germline CDR1 and CDR2 sequences are MDHEN and SYDVKM. V trimming: 1 base; J trimming: 0 bases; junction bases outside the gene matches: 8. CDR3 length: 17 amino acids. The CDR3 is CASSLFAGGGSSYEQYF. As DNA, the CDR3 is TGTGCCAGCAGTTTATTCGCGGGAGGCGGGAGCTCCTACGAGCAGTACTTC.

This clone was recorded a few times. This rearrangement joins TRBV5-1 to TRBJ2-7, with 7 bases identical to TRBD2. V was clipped by 0 bases and J by 2 bases; unmatched bases: 5. The CDR3 loop spans 15 amino acids. CDR1 and CDR2 from the germline V gene are SGHRS and YFSETQ. The CDR3 here is CASSLVGGDPYEQYF. For the CDR3, the DNA is TGCGCCAGCAGCTTGGTTGGGGGGGACCCCTACGAGCAGTACTTC.

J is TRBJ2-7 and V is TRBV19; 7 nucleotides align to TRBD1. J was trimmed by 5 bases and V by 7 bases; bases with no gene match: 11. CDR3 size: 14 residues. The germline V gene encodes CDR1 LNHDA and CDR2 SQIVND (reference sequence). The CDR3 loop is CASMPGTVQNEQYF. The CDR3 bases are TGTGCCAGTATGCCCGGGACAGTTCAAAACGAGCAGTACTTC.

This clone occurred a few times. The chain employs TRBV5-1 and TRBJ2-1; 7 bases align to TRBD1. This CDR3 region has 16 residues. The ends lost 0 bases at V and 5 bases at J; junction bases unmatched: 8. Germline values: CDR1 SGHRS, CDR2 YFSETQ. The CDR3 sequence: CASSLAAFGTDNEQFF. CDR3 in DNA: TGCGCCAGCAGCTTGGCTGCCTTCGGGACAGACAATGAGCAGTTCTTC.

Only a few counts were recorded for this clone. The chain has TRBV10-2 and TRBJ1-2; a possible D gene is TRBD1 (5 bases). V lost 4 bases and J 3 bases, leaving 9 bases between the germline ends. CDR3 size: 13 residues. Germline CDR1 and CDR2: WSHSY and SAAADI. DNA for the CDR3: TGCGCCAGCAGTGTACAGGAAGACTATGGCTACACCTTC. It encodes CASSVQEDYGYTF.

The chain couples TRBV5-1 to TRBJ2-3, with 8 bases aligning to TRBD1. This CDR3 has 15 amino acids. The J segment lost 0 bases and the V segment lost 4 bases, leaving 4 bases of the junction unmatched. Germline assignment: CDR1 SGHRS and CDR2 YFSETQ. The CDR3 reads CASSPRTGSTDTQYF. The CDR3 nucleotides are TGCGCCAGCAGCCCACGGACAGGGAGCACAGATACGCAGTATTTT.

This clone showed up just a few times. The V call is TRBV5-6, the J call TRBJ2-7, with 10 bases aligning to TRBD1. V shed 2 bases and J 7 bases; nucleotides not matched to a gene: 6. The CDR3 runs 14 residues. Germline assignment: CDR1 SGHDT and CDR2 YYEEEE. The CDR3 loop is CASSLDRGLEEQYF. CDR3 bases: TGTGCCAGCAGCTTAGACAGGGGGCTTGAGGAGCAGTACTTC.

The V call is TRBV4-1, the J call TRBJ1-1; TRBD1 aligns across 9 bases. CDR1 and CDR2 from the germline V gene are MGHRA and YSYEKL. This CDR3 spans 16 amino acids. The ends lost 3 bases at V and 0 bases at J; junction bases unmatched: 5. The CDR3 nucleotides read TGCGCCAGCAGCCAGGGGACAGGGTCTATGAACACTGAAGCTTTCTTT. It codes for CASSQGTGSMNTEAFF.

The chain carries TRBV6-5 and TRBJ1-5; perhaps TRBD1 as D (6 bases). Trimming pared 4 bases from V and 0 bases from J, leaving 13 bases between. Germline V CDR1 and CDR2: MNHEY, SVGAGI. This CDR3 spans 16 amino acids. CDR3 region: CASSSRTASSNQPQHF. The CDR3 DNA reads TGTGCCAGCAGTTCAAGGACAGCTTCTAGCAATCAGCCCCAGCATTTT.

The genes are TRBV19 and TRBJ2-2; 8 nucleotides agree with TRBD1. Germline trimming cut 6 bases from V and 2 bases from J; bases unmatched to any gene: 11. Germline V gene sequence: CDR1 LNHDA, CDR2 SQIVND (reference sequence). There are 17 residues in the CDR3. The CDR3 here is CASRPSDRVGNTGELFF. In DNA, the CDR3 is TGTGCCAGTAGACCCTCGGACAGGGTCGGAAACACCGGGGAGCTGTTTTTT.

This clone appeared a few times. The chain links TRBV28 to TRBJ2-7; 9 nucleotides line up with TRBD1. CDR1 is MDHEN and CDR2 is SYDVKM in the germline V gene. Trimming cost V 5 bases and J 0 bases; bases outside gene matches: 5. The CDR3 length is 15 residues. For the CDR3, the DNA is TGTGCCAGCAGTCAACCGGGACAGGGCTCCTACGAGCAGTACTTC. Its protein is CASSQPGQGSYEQYF. The variable domain in full, with the rest retrieved from reference TRBV28 and TRBJ2-7, is DVKVTQSSRYLVKRTGEKVFLECVQDMDHENMFWYRQDPGLGLRLIYFSYDVKMKEKGDIPEGYSVSREKKERFSLILESASTNQTSMYLCASSQPGQGSYEQYFGPGTRLTVT.